Listed below are T cell receptor beta chains from one sample, sequenced in a study of cytomegalovirus exposure and HLA in healthy donors. TCRdb's table, derived via immunoSEQ multiplex PCR, lists solely in-frame clones and lacks some. The data show some 130,000 clones, 79% seen once. Sequenced material: PBMCs. The receptors here all came from a man between 35 and 55 years old in good health and CMV-seropositive. Each CDR3 is given with its conserved first and last residue. Fields, in order: clone size, J gene, D gene, V gene, CDR3 DNA, CDR3 protein. D genes are given only for firm matches. For some rows the clone size is stated as once, few or many, or as a class when expanded; others skip it.

size: .; J: TRBJ1-3; D: .; V: TRBV28; DNA: TGTGCCAGCAGCCCCCCCTGGGGCCAGATCCTTGGAAACACCATATATTTT; CDR3: CASSPPWGQILGNTIYF
size: .; J: TRBJ2-3; D: TRBD1; V: TRBV2; DNA: TGTGCCAGCATGGACAGGATTAGCACAGATACGCAGTATTTT; CDR3: CASMDRISTDTQYF
size: .; J: TRBJ2-5; D: .; V: TRBV5-1; DNA: TGCGCCAGCACCAAACAAAAACGGGGTGAAGAGACCCAGTACTTC; CDR3: CASTKQKRGEETQYF
size: .; J: TRBJ2-1; D: TRBD2; V: TRBV4-2; DNA: TGTGCCAGCAGCCAAGATTGGACTAGCGGCTACAATGAGCAGTTCTTC; CDR3: CASSQDWTSGYNEQFF
size: .; J: TRBJ1-4; D: .; V: TRBV4-1; DNA: TGCGCCAGTCACGGAGCAGGGGAAAAACTGTTTTTT; CDR3: CASHGAGEKLFF
size: .; J: TRBJ2-1; D: .; V: TRBV7-7; DNA: TGTGCTAGCAGCCCCGCGGGCTTGACAGGCTACTCCTACAATGAGCAGTTCTTC; CDR3: CASSPAGLTGYSYNEQFF
size: .; J: TRBJ1-6; D: .; V: TRBV2; DNA: TGTGCCAGCAGCGCACAGGGAGCCTATAATTCACCCCTCCACTTT; CDR3: CASSAQGAYNSPLHF
size: few; J: TRBJ1-3; D: TRBD1; V: TRBV11-2; DNA: TGTGCCAGCAGCTTAAAAGGGGACAGGGATTCTGGAAACACCATATATTTT; CDR3: CASSLKGDRDSGNTIYF
size: .; J: TRBJ1-1; D: .; V: TRBV5-1; DNA: TGCGCCAGCAGCCTACAGGGGAACACTGAAGCTTTCTTT; CDR3: CASSLQGNTEAFF
size: .; J: TRBJ2-5; D: TRBD1; V: TRBV6-1; DNA: TGTGCCAGCAGTGGACGGCAGGGGGTGGAGACCCAGTACTTC; CDR3: CASSGRQGVETQYF
size: once; J: TRBJ2-7; D: .; V: TRBV6-5; DNA: TGTGCCAGCTCTATCGGGGTCGGGTGGACCTACGAGCAGTACTTC; CDR3: CASSIGVGWTYEQYF
size: .; J: TRBJ2-1; D: .; V: TRBV13; DNA: TGTGCCAGCAGCTTAGAGAATACCGGAGCCGATTACAATGAGCAGTTCTTC; CDR3: CASSLENTGADYNEQFF
size: .; J: TRBJ1-4; D: .; V: TRBV5-1; DNA: TGCGCCAGCAACCTAGGAGAGGGGGTTATTGAAAAACTGTTTTTT; CDR3: CASNLGEGVIEKLFF
size: .; J: TRBJ2-7; D: .; V: TRBV5-1; DNA: TGCGCCAGCAGCTCGTTAGCGAGCTCCTACGAGCAGTACTTC; CDR3: CASSSLASSYEQYF
size: once; J: TRBJ1-6; D: TRBD1; V: TRBV15; DNA: TGTGCCACCAGCAGGGACCGGGACAGCAATAATTCACCCCTCCACTTT; CDR3: CATSRDRDSNNSPLHF
size: once; J: TRBJ2-5; D: .; V: TRBV9; DNA: TGTGCCAGCAGCGTAGCTTCTAGCTTACAAGAGACCCAGTACTTC; CDR3: CASSVASSLQETQYF
size: .; J: TRBJ1-4; D: .; V: TRBV30; DNA: TGTGCCTGGAGTGTAGGGCAGGGCAATGAAAAACTGTTTTTT; CDR3: CAWSVGQGNEKLFF
size: .; J: TRBJ1-4; D: TRBD1; V: TRBV6-1; DNA: TGTGCCAGCGGCAGGGGACAGACTAATGAAAAACTGTTTTTT; CDR3: CASGRGQTNEKLFF
size: .; J: TRBJ1-4; D: TRBD1; V: TRBV30; DNA: TGTGCCTGGAGGCCTGGACAGGGGCGCGGAAAACTGTTTTTT; CDR3: CAWRPGQGRGKLFF
size: once; J: TRBJ1-6; D: .; V: TRBV27; DNA: TGTGCCAGCAGTTTTAGGAGCTCCTATAATTCACCCCTCCACTTT; CDR3: CASSFRSSYNSPLHF
size: few; J: TRBJ1-4; D: .; V: TRBV4-1; DNA: TGCGCCAGCAGCCAAGAGAAGGTGAGGGGGGAAAAACTGTTTTTT; CDR3: CASSQEKVRGEKLFF
size: few; J: TRBJ2-2; D: TRBD2; V: TRBV6-5; DNA: TGTGCCAGCAGTTCGACTAGCGGGAGCCCCGCCGGGGAGCTGTTTTTT; CDR3: CASSSTSGSPAGELFF
size: .; J: TRBJ2-3; D: TRBD1; V: TRBV18; DNA: TGTGCCAGCTCACCAGACAGGGGAGGCACAGATACGCAGTATTTT; CDR3: CASSPDRGGTDTQYF
size: few; J: TRBJ2-7; D: .; V: TRBV5-1; DNA: TGCGCCAGCAGCTTGACGGTTCCCTACGAGCAGTACTTC; CDR3: CASSLTVPYEQYF
size: .; J: TRBJ1-6; D: TRBD1; V: TRBV9; DNA: TGTGCCAGCAGCGTCACAGGGGGCTCCTATAATTCACCCCTCCACTTT; CDR3: CASSVTGGSYNSPLHF
size: .; J: TRBJ2-2; D: .; V: TRBV7-3; DNA: TGTGCCAGCAGCTTAAAACGGACACCGAACACCGGGGAGCTGTTTTTT; CDR3: CASSLKRTPNTGELFF
size: .; J: TRBJ1-1; D: .; V: TRBV19; DNA: TGTGCCAGTAGTACCAGACAGGATAGTATTGAAGCTTTCTTT; CDR3: CASSTRQDSIEAFF
size: .; J: TRBJ1-5; D: .; V: TRBV15; DNA: TGTGCCACCAGCAGAGATAGGCGAGGACAGCCCCAGCATTTT; CDR3: CATSRDRRGQPQHF
size: few; J: TRBJ2-7; D: TRBD2; V: TRBV11-2; DNA: TGTGCCAGCAGCCCCCCCCGGGCTAGCGGAACTTACGAGCAGTACTTC; CDR3: CASSPPRASGTYEQYF
size: .; J: TRBJ2-7; D: TRBD2; V: TRBV28; DNA: TGTGCCAGCAGTTCCTCACTAGCGGGACGCTACGAGCAGTACTTC; CDR3: CASSSSLAGRYEQYF
size: once; J: TRBJ1-5; D: .; V: TRBV6-1; DNA: TGTGCCAGCAGTTCGGGGAGGCAGCCCCAGCATTTT; CDR3: CASSSGRQPQHF
size: .; J: TRBJ2-4; D: TRBD2; V: TRBV27; DNA: TGTGCCAGCAGTTTAAGAGGGAGGGCCGATAGTAATCAGTACTTC; CDR3: CASSLRGRADSNQYF
size: .; J: TRBJ2-1; D: TRBD2; V: TRBV7-2; DNA: TGTGCCAGCAGCTCCCCTGGGAGACTAGCGGGAGGGCCCTACAATGAGCAGTTCTTC; CDR3: CASSSPGRLAGGPYNEQFF
size: .; J: TRBJ1-1; D: TRBD1; V: TRBV4-1; DNA: TGCGCCAGCAGCCCCTTCGGGGGACAGGGCGCTGAAGCTTTCTTT; CDR3: CASSPFGGQGAEAFF
size: few; J: TRBJ1-1; D: TRBD1; V: TRBV7-8; DNA: TGTGCCAGCAGCTTCGACAGGGGTGGTGGAGCTTTCTTT; CDR3: CASSFDRGGGAFF
size: .; J: TRBJ2-7; D: TRBD2; V: TRBV5-1; DNA: TGCGCCAGCAGTGCGGGGACTAGCGGCATCTCCTACGAGCAGTACTTC; CDR3: CASSAGTSGISYEQYF
size: once; J: TRBJ2-7; D: .; V: TRBV18; DNA: TGTGCCAGCTCACCTAGCACCAGCGGAGCCTACGAGCAGTACTTC; CDR3: CASSPSTSGAYEQYF
size: .; J: TRBJ2-1; D: .; V: TRBV9; DNA: TGTGCCAGCAGCGTAGCCGGGGACTTGAACAATGAGCAGTTCTTC; CDR3: CASSVAGDLNNEQFF
size: .; J: TRBJ2-7; D: TRBD2; V: TRBV7-8; DNA: TGTGCCAGCGCTAGGGGTGCTAGCGGGACTACGGCGGGCCACGAGCAGTACTTC; CDR3: CASARGASGTTAGHEQYF
size: once; J: TRBJ2-1; D: .; V: TRBV11-3; DNA: TGTGCCAGCAGCTTAGGAACTACGTCGAATGAGCAGTTCTTC; CDR3: CASSLGTTSNEQFF
size: .; J: TRBJ2-3; D: .; V: TRBV2; DNA: TGTGCCAGCAGTGAAGCTAAGCGGGCCCTCACAGATACGCAGTATTTT; CDR3: CASSEAKRALTDTQYF
size: .; J: TRBJ1-2; D: .; V: TRBV5-4; DNA: TGTGCCAGCAGCTCCAGGGTGATCTATGGCTACACCTTC; CDR3: CASSSRVIYGYTF
size: .; J: TRBJ2-5; D: TRBD2; V: TRBV4-1; DNA: TGCGCCAGCAGCCACTCCGGGACTAGCGGGACGAGGGAAGAGACCCAGTACTTC; CDR3: CASSHSGTSGTREETQYF
size: .; J: TRBJ2-7; D: .; V: TRBV19; DNA: TGTGCCAGTAGCCTTAATAATCCGTCCTACGAGCAGTACTTC; CDR3: CASSLNNPSYEQYF
size: .; J: TRBJ1-6; D: TRBD1; V: TRBV10-3; DNA: TGTGCCATTTGGGGGCCCACAGGGGCGCGTAATTCACCCCTCCACTTT; CDR3: CAIWGPTGARNSPLHF